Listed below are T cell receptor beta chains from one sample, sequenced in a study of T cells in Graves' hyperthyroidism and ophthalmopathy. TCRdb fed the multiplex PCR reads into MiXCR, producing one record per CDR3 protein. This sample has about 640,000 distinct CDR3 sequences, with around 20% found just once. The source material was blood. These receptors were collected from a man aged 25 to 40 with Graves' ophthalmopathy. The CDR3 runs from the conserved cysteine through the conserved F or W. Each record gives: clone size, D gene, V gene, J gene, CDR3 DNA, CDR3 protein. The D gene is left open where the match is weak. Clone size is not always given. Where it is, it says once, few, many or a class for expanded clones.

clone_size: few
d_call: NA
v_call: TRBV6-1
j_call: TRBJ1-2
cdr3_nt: TGTGCCACAACCGGCGGGGGGATCTATGGCTACACCTTC
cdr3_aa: CATTGGGIYGYTF

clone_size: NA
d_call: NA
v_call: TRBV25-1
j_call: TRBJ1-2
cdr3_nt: TGTGCCAGCAGGGGCGGGGTTTCTAACTATGGCTACACCTTC
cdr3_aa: CASRGGVSNYGYTF

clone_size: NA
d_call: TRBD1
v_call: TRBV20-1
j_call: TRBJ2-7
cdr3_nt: TGCAGTGCTAGGAGACCTGGGACAGGGGGGAGCTACGAGCAGTACTTC
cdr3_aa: CSARRPGTGGSYEQYF

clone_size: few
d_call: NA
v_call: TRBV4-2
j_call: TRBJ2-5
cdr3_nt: TGTGCCAGCAGCCAAGGGACCTCAAAGGGCCAAGAGACCCAGTACTTC
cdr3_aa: CASSQGTSKGQETQYF

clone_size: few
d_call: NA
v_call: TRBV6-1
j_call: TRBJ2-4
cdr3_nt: TGTGCCAGCAGTCCCTCCTTAATGGGCGGTGCGGCATCCAAAAACATTCAGTACTTC
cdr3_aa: CASSPSLMGGAASKNIQYF

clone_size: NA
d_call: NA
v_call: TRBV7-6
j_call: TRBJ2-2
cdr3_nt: TGTGCCAGTACTTTCTCCAGGGGCACGAACACCGGGGAGCTGTTTTTT
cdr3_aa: CASTFSRGTNTGELFF

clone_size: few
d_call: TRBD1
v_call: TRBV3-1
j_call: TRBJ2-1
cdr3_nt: TGTGCCAGCAGCCAACCGTCACAGGGGGCCGGCAATGAGCAGTTCTTC
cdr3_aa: CASSQPSQGAGNEQFF

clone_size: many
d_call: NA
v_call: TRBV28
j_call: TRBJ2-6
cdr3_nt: TGTGCCAGCAGACAGGGTAGCTCTGGGGCCAACGTCCTGACTTTC
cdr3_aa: CASRQGSSGANVLTF

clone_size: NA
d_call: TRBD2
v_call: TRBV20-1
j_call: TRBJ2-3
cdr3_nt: TGCAGTGCTAATCCGGGACTAGCGGGAGCAAAGTTCTCCGACACAGATGCGCAGTATTTT
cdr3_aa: CSANPGLAGAKFSDTDAQYF

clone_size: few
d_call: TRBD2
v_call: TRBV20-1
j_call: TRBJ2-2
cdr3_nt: TGCAGTGCTAGTATAAATAGCGGGAGAATGATGGGCGGGGAGCTGTTTTTT
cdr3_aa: CSASINSGRMMGGELFF

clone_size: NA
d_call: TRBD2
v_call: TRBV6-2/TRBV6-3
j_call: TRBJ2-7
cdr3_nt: TGTGCCAGCAGGCCCGGGACTAGCCGGGAAAGGCAGTACTTC
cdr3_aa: CASRPGTSRERQYF

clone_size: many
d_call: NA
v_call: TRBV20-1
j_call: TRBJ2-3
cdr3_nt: TGCAGTGCTACCTCCATGCAGTATTTT
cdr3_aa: CSATSMQYF

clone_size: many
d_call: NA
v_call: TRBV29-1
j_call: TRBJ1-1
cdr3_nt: TGCAGCGCCGGGGCAGGGGCCGTCATGAACACTGAAGCTTTCTTT
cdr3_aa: CSAGAGAVMNTEAFF

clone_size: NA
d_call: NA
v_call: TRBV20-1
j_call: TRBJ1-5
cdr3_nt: TGCAGTGCTAGTTTGGGGGGCGCATCAAGCAATCAGCCCCAGCATTTT
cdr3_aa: CSASLGGASSNQPQHF

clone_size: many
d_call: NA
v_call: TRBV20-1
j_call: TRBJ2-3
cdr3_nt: TGCAGTGCCTCCGGAGGCGGACAGCTCACAGATACGCAGTATTTT
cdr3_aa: CSASGGGQLTDTQYF

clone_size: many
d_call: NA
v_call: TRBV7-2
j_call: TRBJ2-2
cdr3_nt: TGTGCCAGCAGCAAGAACACCGGGGAGCTGTTTTTT
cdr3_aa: CASSKNTGELFF

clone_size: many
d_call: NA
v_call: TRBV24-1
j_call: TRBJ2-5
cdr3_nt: TGTGCCACCAGGGACAGCGAGCAAGAGACCCAGTACTTC
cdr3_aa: CATRDSEQETQYF

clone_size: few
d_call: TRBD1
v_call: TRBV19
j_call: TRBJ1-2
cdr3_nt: TGTGCCAGTAGTCCTGGGACAGGGAAGAGCTATGGCTACACCTTC
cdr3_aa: CASSPGTGKSYGYTF

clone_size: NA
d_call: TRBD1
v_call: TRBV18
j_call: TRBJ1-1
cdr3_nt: TGTGCCAGCTCACCACCGGGACAGGGGTTCGGCACTGAAGCTTTCTTT
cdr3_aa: CASSPPGQGFGTEAFF

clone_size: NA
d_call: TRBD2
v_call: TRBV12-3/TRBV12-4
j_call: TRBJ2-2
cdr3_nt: TGTGCCAGCAGTTTCGCGGGAGGAAGCACCGGGGAGCTGTTTTTT
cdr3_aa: CASSFAGGSTGELFF

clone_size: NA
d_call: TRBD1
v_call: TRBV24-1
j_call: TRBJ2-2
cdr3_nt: TGTGCCACCAGTGACTCCGGACAGGGAGCCACCGGGGAGCTGTTTTTT
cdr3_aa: CATSDSGQGATGELFF

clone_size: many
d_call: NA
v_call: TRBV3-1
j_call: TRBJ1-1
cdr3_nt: TGTGCCAGCAGCCAAGGGGCGGTGCGGAACACTGAAGCTTTCTTT
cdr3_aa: CASSQGAVRNTEAFF

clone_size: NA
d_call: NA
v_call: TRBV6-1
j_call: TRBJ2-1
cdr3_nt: TGTGCCAGCAGTGAATTGGACGGGAGTTTGAACAATGAGCAGTTCTTC
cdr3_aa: CASSELDGSLNNEQFF

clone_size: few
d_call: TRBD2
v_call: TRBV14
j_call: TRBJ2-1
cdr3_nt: TGTGCCAGCAGCCGAGGGCTAGCGGATTACAATGAGCAGTTCTTC
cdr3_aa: CASSRGLADYNEQFF

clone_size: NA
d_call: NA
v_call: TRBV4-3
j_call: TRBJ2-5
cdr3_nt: TGCGCCAGCAGCCAACTAGAGGACCCTCGGGTACAGTACTTC
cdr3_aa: CASSQLEDPRVQYF

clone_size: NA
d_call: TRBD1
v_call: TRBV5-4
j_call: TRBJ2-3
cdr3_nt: TGTGCCAGCCGCCGGGACAGGAGCACAGATACGCAGTATTTT
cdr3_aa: CASRRDRSTDTQYF

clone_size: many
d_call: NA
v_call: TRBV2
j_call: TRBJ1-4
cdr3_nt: TGTGCCAGCAGCAGGGGCGTCCCGGAGGGGGCAACTAATGAAAAACTGTTTTTT
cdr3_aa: CASSRGVPEGATNEKLFF

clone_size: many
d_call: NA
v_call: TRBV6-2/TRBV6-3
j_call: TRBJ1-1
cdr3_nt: TGTGCCAGCAGTTACTCGCAAAGGGGTGACGCTGAAGCTTTCTTT
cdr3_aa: CASSYSQRGDAEAFF

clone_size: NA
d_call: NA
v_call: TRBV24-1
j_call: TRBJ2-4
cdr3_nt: TGTGCCACCAAGAGGGGTCTAGCCAAAAACATTCAGTACTTC
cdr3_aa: CATKRGLAKNIQYF

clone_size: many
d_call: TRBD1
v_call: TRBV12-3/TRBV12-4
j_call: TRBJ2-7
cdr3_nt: TGTGCCAGCAGTTTATGGGACAGGGTGACCTACGAGCAGTACTTC
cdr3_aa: CASSLWDRVTYEQYF

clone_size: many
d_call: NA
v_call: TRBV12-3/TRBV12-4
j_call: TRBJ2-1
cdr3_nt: TGTGCCAGCAGTTTAGGGGTCTATGAGCAGTTCTTC
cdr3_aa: CASSLGVYEQFF

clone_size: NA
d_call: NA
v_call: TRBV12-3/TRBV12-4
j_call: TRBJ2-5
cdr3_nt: TGTGCCAGCAGTTTTATGGAGGGGGGGCAAGAGACCCAGTACTTC
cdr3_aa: CASSFMEGGQETQYF

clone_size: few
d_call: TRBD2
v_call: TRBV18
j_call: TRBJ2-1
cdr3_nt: TGTGCCAGCTCACCACCTCAATTACTAGCGGGGGTTAATGAGCAGTTCTTC
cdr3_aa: CASSPPQLLAGVNEQFF

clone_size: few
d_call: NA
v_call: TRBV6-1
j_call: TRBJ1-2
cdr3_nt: TGTGCCAGCCTGGGCGAAATGGGGGGACTCTATGGCTACACCTTC
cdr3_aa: CASLGEMGGLYGYTF

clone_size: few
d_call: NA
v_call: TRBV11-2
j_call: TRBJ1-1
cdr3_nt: TGTGCCAGCAGCTTAGGGGGCGCAGGGGACACTGAAGCTTTCTTT
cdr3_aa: CASSLGGAGDTEAFF

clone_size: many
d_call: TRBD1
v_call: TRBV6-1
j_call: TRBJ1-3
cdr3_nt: TGTGCCAGCAGTTTCGGGACAGCTGGAAACACCATATATTTT
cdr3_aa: CASSFGTAGNTIYF

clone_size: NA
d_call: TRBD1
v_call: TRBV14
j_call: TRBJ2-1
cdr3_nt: TGTGCCAGCAGCGGAGCAGGGGGCAATGAGCAGTTCTTC
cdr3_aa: CASSGAGGNEQFF

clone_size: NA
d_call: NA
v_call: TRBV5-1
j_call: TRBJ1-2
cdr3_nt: TGCGCCAGCAGCCAGACGGGGGAGGTGATAATGGGTGGCTACACCTTC
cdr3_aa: CASSQTGEVIMGGYTF

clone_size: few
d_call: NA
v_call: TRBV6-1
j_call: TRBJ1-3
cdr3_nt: TGTGCCAGTGGGCGTCGGGGCCCGTCTCTCAACACCATATATTTT
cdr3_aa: CASGRRGPSLNTIYF

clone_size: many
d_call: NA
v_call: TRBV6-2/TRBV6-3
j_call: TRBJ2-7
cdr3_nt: TGTGCCAGCAGTCCCCAGTCTGGAAGGTCCTACGAGCAGTACTTC
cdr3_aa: CASSPQSGRSYEQYF

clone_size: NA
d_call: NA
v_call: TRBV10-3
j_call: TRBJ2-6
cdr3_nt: TGTGCCATCAGTGTCGGGCAGTCAGGCTCTGGGGCCAACGTCCTGACTTTC
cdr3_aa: CAISVGQSGSGANVLTF

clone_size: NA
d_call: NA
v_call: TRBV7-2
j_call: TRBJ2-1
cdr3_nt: TGTGCCAGCAGATCTGGGAGGGGGAGAAGTTTGTATGAGCAGTTCTTC
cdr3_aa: CASRSGRGRSLYEQFF

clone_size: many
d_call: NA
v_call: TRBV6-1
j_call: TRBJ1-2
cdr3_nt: TGTGCCAGCACCGCCAATAGGGCAGGGAACCCCTATGGCTACACCTTC
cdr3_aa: CASTANRAGNPYGYTF

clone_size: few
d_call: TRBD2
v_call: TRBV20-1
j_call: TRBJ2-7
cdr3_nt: TGCAGTGCTACACTAGCGGGAACCTACGAGCAGTACTTC
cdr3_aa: CSATLAGTYEQYF

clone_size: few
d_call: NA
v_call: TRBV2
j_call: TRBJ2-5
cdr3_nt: TGTGCCAGCAGTGGCCAGGGGCAATCCCAAGAGACCCAGTACTTC
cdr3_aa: CASSGQGQSQETQYF

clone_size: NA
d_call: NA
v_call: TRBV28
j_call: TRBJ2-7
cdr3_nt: TGTGCCAGCAGTTTACAGGGCACAGGGACCTACGAGCAGTACTTC
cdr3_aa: CASSLQGTGTYEQYF

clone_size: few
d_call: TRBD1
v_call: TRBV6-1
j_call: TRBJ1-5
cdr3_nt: TGTGCCAGCAGTGAACTCGGACAGGTAGATCAGCCCCAGCATTTT
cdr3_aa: CASSELGQVDQPQHF

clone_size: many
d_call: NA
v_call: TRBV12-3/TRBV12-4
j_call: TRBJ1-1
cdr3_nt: TGTGCCAGCAGCCGAGGCAGGTCTGAAGCTTTCTTT
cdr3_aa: CASSRGRSEAFF

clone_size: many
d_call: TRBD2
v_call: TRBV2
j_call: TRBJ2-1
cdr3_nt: TGTGCCAGCCCCCGACTAGCCTTTAATGAGCAGTTCTTC
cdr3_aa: CASPRLAFNEQFF